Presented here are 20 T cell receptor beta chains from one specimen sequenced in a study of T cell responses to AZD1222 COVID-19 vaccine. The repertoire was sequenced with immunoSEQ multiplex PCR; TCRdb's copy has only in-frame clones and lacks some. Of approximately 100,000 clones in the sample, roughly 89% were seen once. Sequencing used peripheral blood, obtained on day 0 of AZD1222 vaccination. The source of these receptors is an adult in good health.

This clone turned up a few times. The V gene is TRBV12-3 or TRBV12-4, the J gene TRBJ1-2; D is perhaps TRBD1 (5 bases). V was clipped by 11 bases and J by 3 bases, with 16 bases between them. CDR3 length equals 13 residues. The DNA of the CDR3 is TGTGCCGTCAGAATCCGGGACTACTATGGCTACACCTTC. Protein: CAVRIRDYYGYTF.

The CDR3 is CASRLTGNTEAFF. The CDR3 DNA follows: TGTGCCAGCAGATTAACGGGGAACACTGAAGCTTTCTTT. V gene TRBV6-5 combines with J gene TRBJ1-1; D is unclear. Germline V lookup: CDR1 MNHEY, CDR2 SVGAGI. V shed 6 bases and J shed 1 base, with 9 bases lying between them. The length of the CDR3 is 13 residues.

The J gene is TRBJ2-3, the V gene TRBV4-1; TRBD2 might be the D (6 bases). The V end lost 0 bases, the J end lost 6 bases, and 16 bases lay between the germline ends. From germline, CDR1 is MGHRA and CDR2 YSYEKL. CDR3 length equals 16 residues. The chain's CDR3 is CASSQDTAPGEDTQYF. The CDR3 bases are TGCGCCAGCAGCCAAGATACGGCCCCGGGGGAGGATACGCAGTATTTT.

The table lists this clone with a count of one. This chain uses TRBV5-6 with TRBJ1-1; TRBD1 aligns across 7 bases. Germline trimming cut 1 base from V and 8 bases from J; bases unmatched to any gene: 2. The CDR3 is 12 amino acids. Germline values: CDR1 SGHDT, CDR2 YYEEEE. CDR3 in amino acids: CASSLQTGEAFF. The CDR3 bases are TGTGCCAGCAGCTTGCAGACAGGGGAAGCTTTCTTT.

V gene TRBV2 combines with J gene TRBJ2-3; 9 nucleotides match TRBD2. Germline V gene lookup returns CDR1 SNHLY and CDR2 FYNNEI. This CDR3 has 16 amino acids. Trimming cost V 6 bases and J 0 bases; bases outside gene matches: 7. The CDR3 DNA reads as TGTGCCAGCAGGGCTAGCGGGGCATCTAGCACAGATACGCAGTATTTT. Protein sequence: CASRASGASSTDTQYF. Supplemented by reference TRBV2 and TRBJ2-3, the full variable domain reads EPEVTQTPSHQVTQMGQEVILRCVPISNHLYFYWYRQILGQKVEFLVSFYNNEISEKSEIFDDQFSVERPDGSNFTLKIRSTKLEDSAMYFCASRASGASSTDTQYFGPGTRLTVL.

CDR3 bases: TGTGCCAGCAGCGAAGGACTAGTAGGTAACGAGCAGTACTTC. Residues: CASSEGLVGNEQYF. This chain connects TRBV9 to TRBJ2-7; 7 nucleotides match TRBD2. This CDR3 region has 14 residues. Germline CDR1 and CDR2: SGDLS and YYNGEE. V lost 3 bases and J lost 5; bases outside the gene matches: 8.

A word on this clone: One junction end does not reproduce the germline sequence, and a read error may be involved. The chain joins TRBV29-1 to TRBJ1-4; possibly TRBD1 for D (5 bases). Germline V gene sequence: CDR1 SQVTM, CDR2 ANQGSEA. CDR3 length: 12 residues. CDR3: CSVEGTNEKLFF. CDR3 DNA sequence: TGCAGTGTTGAAGGGACGAATGAAAAACTGTTTTTT.

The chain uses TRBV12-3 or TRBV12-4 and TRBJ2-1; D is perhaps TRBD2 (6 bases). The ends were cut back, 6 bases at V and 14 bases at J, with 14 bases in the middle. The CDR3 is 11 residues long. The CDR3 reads CASSAGSGKFF. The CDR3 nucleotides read TGTGCCAGCAGCGCGGGGTCGGGGAAGTTCTTC.

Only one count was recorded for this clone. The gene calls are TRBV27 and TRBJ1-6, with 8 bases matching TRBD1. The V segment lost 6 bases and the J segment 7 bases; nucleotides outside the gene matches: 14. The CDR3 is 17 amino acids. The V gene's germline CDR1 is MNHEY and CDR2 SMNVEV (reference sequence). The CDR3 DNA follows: TGTGCCAGCAGCTTTCACTTAGGACAGGGAGGGAATTCACCCCTCCACTTT. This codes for CASSFHLGQGGNSPLHF.

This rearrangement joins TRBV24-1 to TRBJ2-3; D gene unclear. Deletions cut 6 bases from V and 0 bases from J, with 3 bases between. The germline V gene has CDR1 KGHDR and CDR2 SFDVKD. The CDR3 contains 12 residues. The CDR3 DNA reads TGTGCCACCAGTACCAGCACAGATACGCAGTATTTT. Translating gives CATSTSTDTQYF.

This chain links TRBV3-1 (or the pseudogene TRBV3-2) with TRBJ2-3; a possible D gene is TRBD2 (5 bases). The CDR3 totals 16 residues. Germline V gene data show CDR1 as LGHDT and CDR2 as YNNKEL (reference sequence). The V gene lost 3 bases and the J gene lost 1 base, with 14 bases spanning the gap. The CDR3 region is CASSQRTAYRTDTQYF. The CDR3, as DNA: TGTGCCAGCAGCCAGAGGACTGCCTATCGCACAGATACGCAGTATTTT.

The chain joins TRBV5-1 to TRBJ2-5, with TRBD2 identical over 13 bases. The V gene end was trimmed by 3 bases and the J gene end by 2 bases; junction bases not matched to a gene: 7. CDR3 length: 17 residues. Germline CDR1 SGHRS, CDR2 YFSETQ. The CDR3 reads CASSSGLAGAKQETQYF. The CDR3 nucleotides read TGCGCCAGCAGCTCAGGACTAGCGGGGGCAAAGCAAGAGACCCAGTACTTC.

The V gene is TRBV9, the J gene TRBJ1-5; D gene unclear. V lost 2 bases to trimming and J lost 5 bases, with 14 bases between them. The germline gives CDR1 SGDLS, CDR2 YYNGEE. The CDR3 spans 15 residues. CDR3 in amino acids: CASSVGPGWDQPQHF. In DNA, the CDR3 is TGTGCCAGCAGCGTGGGCCCCGGGTGGGATCAGCCCCAGCATTTT.

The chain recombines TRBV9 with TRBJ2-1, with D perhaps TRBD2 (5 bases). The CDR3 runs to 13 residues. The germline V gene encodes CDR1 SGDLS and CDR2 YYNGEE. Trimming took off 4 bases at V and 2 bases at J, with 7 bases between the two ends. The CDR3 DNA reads TGTGCCAGCAGCTCTAGCACCTACAATGAGCAGTTCTTC. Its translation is CASSSSTYNEQFF.

The CDR3 here is CASSQRPGNEQYF. Written as DNA, the CDR3 is TGTGCCAGCAGCCAGAGACCAGGGAACGAGCAGTACTTC. The chain links TRBV3-1 (or the pseudogene TRBV3-2) to TRBJ2-7; D is perhaps TRBD1 (5 bases). The CDR3 is 13 amino acids. Trimming pared 3 bases from V and 5 bases from J, leaving 11 bases between. Per germline, CDR1 LGHDT and CDR2 YNNKEL (reference sequence).

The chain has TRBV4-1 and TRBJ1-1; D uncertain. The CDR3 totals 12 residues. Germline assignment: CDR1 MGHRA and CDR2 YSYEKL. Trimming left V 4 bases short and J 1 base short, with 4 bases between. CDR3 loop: CASSLGNTEAFF. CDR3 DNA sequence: TGCGCCAGCAGCCTTGGGAACACTGAAGCTTTCTTT.

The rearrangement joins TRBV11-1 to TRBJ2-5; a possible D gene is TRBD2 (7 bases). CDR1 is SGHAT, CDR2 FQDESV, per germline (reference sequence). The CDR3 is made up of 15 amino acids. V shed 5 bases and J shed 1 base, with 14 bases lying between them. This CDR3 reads CASSPPGGRQETQYF. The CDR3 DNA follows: TGTGCCAGCAGCCCACCCGGGGGGCGCCAAGAGACCCAGTACTTC.

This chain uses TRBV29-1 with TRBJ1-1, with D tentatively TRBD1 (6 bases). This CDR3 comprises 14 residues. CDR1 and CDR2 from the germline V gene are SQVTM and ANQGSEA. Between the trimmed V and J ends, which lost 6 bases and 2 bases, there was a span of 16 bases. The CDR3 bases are TGCAGCGTCGATTCGGACAGAATAAACACTGAAGCTTTCTTT. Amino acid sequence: CSVDSDRINTEAFF.

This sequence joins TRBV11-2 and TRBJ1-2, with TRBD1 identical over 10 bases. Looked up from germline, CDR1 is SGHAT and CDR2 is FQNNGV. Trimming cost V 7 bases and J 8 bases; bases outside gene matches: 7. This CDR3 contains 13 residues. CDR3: CASNPTGGGGYTF. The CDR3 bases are TGTGCCAGCAATCCGACAGGGGGCGGGGGCTACACCTTC.

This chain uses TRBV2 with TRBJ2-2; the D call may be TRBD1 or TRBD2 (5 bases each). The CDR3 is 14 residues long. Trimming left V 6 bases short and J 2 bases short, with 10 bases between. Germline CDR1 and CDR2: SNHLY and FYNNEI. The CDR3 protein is CASRGDGNTGELFF. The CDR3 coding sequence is TGTGCCAGCAGAGGGGACGGTAACACCGGGGAGCTGTTTTTT.